A single sample is the source of the 31 T cell receptor beta chains below, sequenced in a study of blood T cell repertoires in COVID-19. Only in-frame clones appear in the TCRdb table, and some are missing; sequencing was by immunoSEQ multiplex PCR. Of roughly 300,000 clones listed, approximately 91% are singletons. Input material: peripheral blood. The receptor source for this set is a woman aged 25 to 45 with COVID-19, enrolled during active disease.

This chain connects TRBV19 to TRBJ1-1; 8 nucleotides match TRBD1. The CDR3 contains 14 residues. With V trimmed by 5 bases and J by 3 bases, 5 bases remained unmatched. Germline CDR1 reads LNHDA; CDR2 reads SQIVND (reference sequence). As DNA, the CDR3 is TGTGCCAGTAGTCGGACAGGGAAGGACACTGAAGCTTTCTTT. It is translated as CASSRTGKDTEAFF.

The V gene is TRBV20-1, the J gene TRBJ2-1; tentative D call: TRBD2 (5 bases). Germline V lookup: CDR1 DFQATT, CDR2 SNEGSKA (reference sequence). This CDR3 spans 14 amino acids. The V gene lost 3 bases and the J gene lost 9 bases, with 18 bases spanning the gap. CDR3: CSASPWGKRSEQFF. CDR3 nucleotide sequence: TGCAGTGCTAGTCCGTGGGGAAAGCGGAGTGAGCAGTTCTTC.

The chain joins TRBV9 to TRBJ2-7, with D uncertain. The length of the CDR3 is 14 residues. Germline values: CDR1 SGDLS, CDR2 YYNGEE. Trimming removed 0 bases from V and 0 bases from J, with 7 bases in between. DNA for the CDR3: TGTGCCAGCAGCGTAGGTCACAGCTCCTACGAGCAGTACTTC. Translating gives CASSVGHSSYEQYF.

The V and J genes are TRBV19 and TRBJ1-4; no definite D call. CDR1 and CDR2 from the germline V gene are LNHDA and SQIVND (reference sequence). This CDR3 comprises 15 residues. V shed 0 bases and J shed 4 bases, with 9 bases lying between them. Here the CDR3 DNA reads TGTGCCAGTAGTATAGATGGGCAGAGTAATGAAAAACTGTTTTTT. This translates into CASSIDGQSNEKLFF. Complete variable domain (other parts from reference TRBV19 and TRBJ1-4): DGGITQSPKYLFRKEGQNVTLSCEQNLNHDAMYWYRQDPGQGLRLIYYSQIVNDFQKGDIAEGYSVSREKKESFPLTVTSAQKNPTAFYLCASSIDGQSNEKLFFGSGTQLSVL.

The chain recombines TRBV10-3 with TRBJ1-6, with 9 positions matching TRBD1. Germline V gene sequence: CDR1 ENHRY, CDR2 SYGVKD. The CDR3 length is 17 residues. V gave up 4 bases and J gave up 6 bases; unmatched junction bases: 10. In nucleotides, the CDR3 is TGTGCCATCAGTGCAAGAACAGGGGGCAGTGGTAATTCACCCCTCCACTTT. Protein sequence: CAISARTGGSGNSPLHF.

V is TRBV6-6 and J is TRBJ2-7, with 10 bases that match TRBD1. This CDR3 is built from 16 residues. J gave up 4 bases and V 5 bases, and 11 bases lay outside the gene matches. The germline V gene has CDR1 MNHNY and CDR2 SVGAGI (reference sequence). The CDR3 here is CASSRISGTGAYEQYF. DNA of the CDR3: TGTGCCAGCAGTCGAATCTCCGGGACAGGGGCGTACGAGCAGTACTTC.

V and J are TRBV19 and TRBJ2-2; 8 bases are a match to TRBD1. This CDR3 has 16 residues. The germline V gene encodes CDR1 LNHDA and CDR2 SQIVND (reference sequence). V was clipped by 4 bases and J by 4 bases; unmatched bases: 8. The CDR3 nucleotides read TGTGCCAGTAGTAAAGCTCAGGGGGCGGGCACCGGGGAGCTGTTTTTT. Its protein product is CASSKAQGAGTGELFF.

The CDR3 reads CASSPTPWTSGAPQETQYF. The CDR3, as DNA: TGTGCCAGCTCACCGACCCCTTGGACTAGCGGGGCCCCCCAAGAGACCCAGTACTTC. This chain connects TRBV18 to TRBJ2-5; 12 positions match TRBD2. The V gene end was trimmed by 3 bases and the J gene end by 1 base; junction bases not matched to a gene: 12. The CDR3 has 19 residues. Germline loops: CDR1 KGHSH, CDR2 LQKENI.

The chain links TRBV19 to TRBJ2-5; TRBD1 matches 11 bases. The CDR3 length is 14 residues. The germline V gene encodes CDR1 LNHDA and CDR2 SQIVND (reference sequence). Trimming removed 4 bases from V and 4 bases from J; junction bases left unmatched: 2. The CDR3 region has the DNA TGTGCCAGTAGTAAAGGACAGGGGGCAGAGACCCAGTACTTC. It codes for CASSKGQGAETQYF.

The chain couples TRBV5-1 to TRBJ1-2; 8 bases are shared with TRBD1. The junction had 4 bases not matched to a gene; V was cut back by 2 bases and J by 7 bases. The CDR3 length is 13 residues. Germline CDR1 is SGHRS and CDR2 is YFSETQ. The CDR3 protein is CASSFGTGGGYTF. CDR3 nucleotide sequence: TGCGCCAGCAGCTTCGGGACAGGTGGTGGCTACACCTTC.

This chain joins TRBV7-9 and TRBJ2-7; the match to TRBD1 covers 10 bases. CDR3 length: 16 residues. The junction had 9 bases not matched to a gene; V was cut back by 4 bases and J by 3 bases. Germline V gene sequence: CDR1 SEHNR, CDR2 FQNEAQ (reference sequence). CDR3 nucleotides: TGTGCCAGCAGCTCGAACTCCGGGACAGGGGTCTACGAGCAGTACTTC. Amino acid sequence: CASSSNSGTGVYEQYF.

This chain joins TRBV6-5 and TRBJ2-1, with TRBD1 matching 8 bases. The CDR3 length is 15 residues. CDR1 MNHEY and CDR2 SVGAGI come from the germline V gene. V dropped 6 bases and J dropped 6; count of bases not matched to a gene: 10. The CDR3 coding sequence is TGTGCCAGCAGGACCGGGACAGGTTTTAGCAATGAGCAGTTCTTC. Translation gives CASRTGTGFSNEQFF.

This clone was seen once. The J gene is TRBJ1-1, the V gene TRBV2; the match to TRBD1 covers 7 bases. The junction had 7 bases not matched to a gene; V was cut back by 2 bases and J by 4 bases. Germline V gene data show CDR1 as SNHLY and CDR2 as FYNNEI. The CDR3 covers 15 residues. This CDR3 reads CASSENPTGATEAFF. CDR3 nucleotide sequence: TGTGCCAGCAGTGAAAATCCCACAGGGGCCACTGAAGCTTTCTTT. The complete variable domain, with remaining parts taken from reference TRBV2 and TRBJ1-1, reads EPEVTQTPSHQVTQMGQEVILRCVPISNHLYFYWYRQILGQKVEFLVSFYNNEISEKSEIFDDQFSVERPDGSNFTLKIRSTKLEDSAMYFCASSENPTGATEAFFGQGTRLTVV.

This sequence joins TRBV27 and TRBJ2-7; possibly TRBD1 for D (5 bases). The CDR3 runs 15 residues. Germline V gene sequence: CDR1 MNHEY, CDR2 SMNVEV (reference sequence). Between the trimmed V and J ends, which lost 0 bases and 5 bases, there was a span of 14 bases. CDR3 nucleotide sequence: TGTGCCAGCAGTTTATCGGCGGCAGGGCGAAACGAGCAGTACTTC. Translating it yields CASSLSAAGRNEQYF.

The chain employs TRBV15 and TRBJ2-7; TRBD2 agrees at 8 bases. This CDR3 contains 13 residues. V lost 3 bases to trimming and J lost 3 bases; unmatched junction nucleotides: 1. Germline V CDR1 and CDR2: LNHNV, YYDKDF (reference sequence). CDR3 sequence reads: CATSRLAGYEQYF. CDR3 DNA sequence: TGTGCCACCAGCAGGCTAGCGGGCTACGAGCAGTACTTC.

The gene calls are TRBV11-2 and TRBJ1-5, with D possibly matching TRBD1 (6 bases). Germline V gene data show CDR1 as SGHAT and CDR2 as FQNNGV. The CDR3 contains 16 residues. V dropped 1 base and J dropped 5 bases, with 15 bases sitting between them. The CDR3 loop reads CASSLGRGAGHQPQHF. The CDR3 nucleotides read TGTGCCAGCAGCTTAGGCAGGGGCGCTGGACATCAGCCCCAGCATTTT.

This chain links TRBV6-6 with TRBJ1-1, with D perhaps TRBD1 (5 bases). V dropped 5 bases and J dropped 5 bases, with 15 bases sitting between them. The V gene's germline CDR1 is MNHNY and CDR2 SVGAGI (reference sequence). The CDR3 is 14 residues long. The CDR3 region is CASSDRRKGTEAFF. CDR3 DNA: TGTGCCAGCAGTGACAGACGGAAGGGGACTGAAGCTTTCTTT.

The chain recombines TRBV28 with TRBJ2-7, with 7 bases that match TRBD1. The germline V gene has CDR1 MDHEN and CDR2 SYDVKM. CDR3 length: 14 residues. Trimming removed 6 bases from V and 13 bases from J; junction bases left unmatched: 18. The CDR3 region has the DNA TGTGCCAGCAGCTTTCTCGCATTGGACAGGACTTTTTACTTC. This encodes CASSFLALDRTFYF.

The rearrangement uses TRBV7-9 and TRBJ2-6; D perhaps matches TRBD1 (5 bases). The CDR3 runs to 19 residues. Germline loops: CDR1 SEHNR, CDR2 FQNEAQ (reference sequence). Trimming cost V 5 bases and J 2 bases, with 22 bases left between them. The CDR3 reads CASSADSLPRFAGANVLTF. As DNA, the CDR3 is TGTGCCAGCAGCGCCGACAGTCTCCCTAGATTCGCTGGGGCCAACGTCCTGACTTTC.

V usage is TRBV19 and J usage is TRBJ1-2; perhaps TRBD1 as D (5 bases). Germline V CDR1 and CDR2: LNHDA, SQIVND (reference sequence). This CDR3 contains 12 residues. V lost 6 bases and J lost 9, with 14 bases in between. CDR3 residues: CASSLDIRSYTF. In DNA form, the CDR3 reads TGTGCCAGTAGCCTGGACATCCGCAGCTACACCTTC.

The chain is built from TRBV15 and TRBJ2-1; D is possibly TRBD1 (6 bases). V lost 0 bases, J lost 7 bases, and 13 bases lay in between. Germline CDR1 and CDR2: LNHNV and YYDKDF (reference sequence). The CDR3 extends over 15 amino acids. CDR3 nucleotides: TGTGCCACCAGCAGAGATCGTAACAGGGTGAATGAGCAGTTCTTC. Its protein is CATSRDRNRVNEQFF.

This rearrangement joins TRBV5-4 to TRBJ2-7; 12 positions match TRBD2. The CDR3 is made up of 16 amino acids. Unmatched junction bases numbered 8, after V lost 4 bases and J lost 3 bases. Germline CDR1 reads SGHNT; CDR2 reads YYREEE (reference sequence). The CDR3 DNA reads as TGTGCCAGCAGCCCAGGACTAGCGGGAACTGGCTACGAGCAGTACTTC. This gives the protein CASSPGLAGTGYEQYF. The entire variable domain, with the rest obtained from reference TRBV5-4 and TRBJ2-7, is as follows: ETGVTQSPTHLIKTRGQQVTLRCSSQSGHNTVSWYQQALGQGPQFIFQYYREEENGRGNFPPRFSGLQFPNYSSELNVNALELDDSALYLCASSPGLAGTGYEQYFGPGTRLTVT.

The chain has TRBV28 and TRBJ1-2; D might be TRBD1 (5 bases). The CDR3 totals 16 residues. With 6 bases removed from V and 3 bases from J, the gap between germline ends came to 20 bases. The V gene's germline CDR1 is MDHEN and CDR2 SYDVKM. DNA for the CDR3: TGTGCCAGCAGCTCCGGGACCGGGACTACCCACTATGGCTACACCTTC. Translation: CASSSGTGTTHYGYTF.

V gene TRBV4-2 combines with J gene TRBJ2-2; weak D call: TRBD1 (6 bases). In germline, CDR1 is LGHNA, CDR2 YNFKEQ. V was trimmed by 0 bases and J by 1 base, leaving 12 bases between them. The CDR3 is made up of 17 amino acids. The CDR3 region is CASSQDLGGVNTGELFF. The CDR3 DNA sequence: TGTGCCAGCAGCCAAGATTTAGGGGGTGTGAACACCGGGGAGCTGTTTTTT.

This chain uses TRBV25-1 with TRBJ2-5; the match to TRBD1 covers 8 bases. The CDR3 contains 14 residues. The ends lost 3 bases at V and 6 bases at J; junction bases unmatched: 6. The germline gives CDR1 MGHDK, CDR2 SYGVNS. CDR3 region: CASSDPGGAQTQYF. The CDR3 DNA is TGTGCCAGCAGTGATCCAGGGGGCGCACAGACCCAGTACTTC. The whole variable domain, filled in from reference TRBV25-1 and TRBJ2-5, reads EADIYQTPRYLVIGTGKKITLECSQTMGHDKMYWYQQDPGMELHLIHYSYGVNSTEKGDLSSESTVSRIRTEHFPLTLESARPSHTSQYLCASSDPGGAQTQYFGPGTRLLVL.

This clone has just a few counts. This CDR3 is CASSVNRANSPLHF. CDR3 DNA sequence: TGTGCCAGCAGTGTTAACAGGGCCAATTCACCCCTCCACTTT. J is TRBJ1-6 and V is TRBV27, with D tentatively TRBD1 (6 bases). V gave up 5 bases and J gave up 7 bases, with 12 bases separating them. The CDR3 is 14 residues long. Germline V gene sequence: CDR1 MNHEY, CDR2 SMNVEV (reference sequence).

The chain has TRBV24-1 and TRBJ2-1, with D hard to call. Germline V gene sequence: CDR1 KGHDR, CDR2 SFDVKD. CDR3 size: 14 residues. V shed 3 bases and J shed 4 bases, with 9 bases lying between them. The CDR3 bases are TGTGCCACCAGTGATCCCTCGAGGTACAATGAGCAGTTCTTC. Its protein product is CATSDPSRYNEQFF.

The chain uses TRBV19 and TRBJ2-1; a weak D match, TRBD1 (6 bases). The V end was cut by 7 bases, the J end by 12 bases, with 25 bases between. The germline CDR1 and CDR2 sequences are LNHDA and SQIVND (reference sequence). The CDR3 covers 15 residues. The CDR3, as DNA: TGTGCCAGTAAAAACCGCGACAGGCCTCTAGGGGGGCAGTTCTTC. Translation gives CASKNRDRPLGGQFF.

The chain employs TRBV5-1 and TRBJ2-7, with 14 bases fitting TRBD2. Germline loops: CDR1 SGHRS, CDR2 YFSETQ. V gave up 4 bases and J gave up 5 bases; unmatched junction bases: 11. The CDR3 runs 17 residues. In DNA, the CDR3 is TGCGCCAGCAGCCTCTTTCCGGGACTAGCGGGAGTTGACGAGCAGTACTTC. This encodes CASSLFPGLAGVDEQYF.

The chain has TRBV6-5 and TRBJ2-1, with 9 bases lining up with TRBD1. The V gene's germline CDR1 is MNHEY and CDR2 SVGAGI. The CDR3 loop spans 15 amino acids. With V trimmed by 11 bases and J by 6 bases, 14 bases remained unmatched. CDR3 nucleotide sequence: TGTGCCCACCGGCCCAACAGGGGGCATGGCAATGAGCAGTTCTTC. Translation: CAHRPNRGHGNEQFF.

The chain carries TRBV3-1 (or the pseudogene TRBV3-2) and TRBJ2-7, with D possibly being TRBD2 (6 bases). V was clipped by 0 bases and J by 0 bases, with 15 bases between them. CDR3 length: 17 residues. Germline CDR1 is LGHDT and CDR2 is YNNKEL (reference sequence). The DNA for the CDR3 is TGTGCCAGCAGCCAAGATACGGGGAGGATTAGCTCCTACGAGCAGTACTTC. This translates into CASSQDTGRISSYEQYF.